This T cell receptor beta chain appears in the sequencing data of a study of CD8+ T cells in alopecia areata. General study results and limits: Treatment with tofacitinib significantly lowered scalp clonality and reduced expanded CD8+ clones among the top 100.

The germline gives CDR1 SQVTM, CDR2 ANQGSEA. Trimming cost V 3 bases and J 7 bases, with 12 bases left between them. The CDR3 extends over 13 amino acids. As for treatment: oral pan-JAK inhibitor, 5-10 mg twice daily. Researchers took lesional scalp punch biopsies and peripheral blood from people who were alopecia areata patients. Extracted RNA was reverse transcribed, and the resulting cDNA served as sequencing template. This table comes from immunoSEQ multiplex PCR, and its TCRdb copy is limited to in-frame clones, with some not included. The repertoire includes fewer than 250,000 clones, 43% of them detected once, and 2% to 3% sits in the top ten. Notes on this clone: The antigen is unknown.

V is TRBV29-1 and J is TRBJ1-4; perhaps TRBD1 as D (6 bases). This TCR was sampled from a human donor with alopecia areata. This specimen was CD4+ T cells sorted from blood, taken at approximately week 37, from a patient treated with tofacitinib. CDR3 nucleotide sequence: TGCAGCGTTGACGGGGGCAGGGGTGAAAAACTGTTTTTT. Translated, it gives CSVDGGRGEKLFF.